This T cell receptor beta chain was identified in a study of T cell repertoires in cytomegalovirus infection. Across the study: CMV epitopes used comprised recently identified HLA-C-restricted ones and well-studied HLA-B-restricted ones. In public TCR beta signatures, there were indications of both CMV infection and matching HLA type.

TCRdb analysed the reads with MiXCR anew, one entry per CDR3 protein. The sample has around 750,000 distinct CDR3 sequences; less than 35% are singletons. Study-wide findings and caveats: Dominating the ex vivo response were HLA-C-restricted CMV-specific TCR beta clonotypes.

With respect to this clonotype: Its antigen is not known.

In germline, CDR1 is SEHNR, CDR2 FQNEAQ (reference sequence). The CDR3 is 15 amino acids. V was pared by 0 bases and J by 4 bases, with 12 bases between. The sample in question was cultured CD8+ T cells from PBMCs, obtained from culture after CMV antigen stimulation. The chain links TRBV7-9 to TRBJ1-1; perhaps TRBD1 as D (6 bases). The source of this sequence is a human donor in good health (CMV status not recorded). Some clones in this sample may be carry-over from other donors' samples. CDR3 in amino acids: CASSLAQGRVTEAFF. For the CDR3, the DNA is TGTGCCAGCAGCTTAGCTCAGGGGCGGGTCACTGAAGCTTTCTTT.